This TCR beta chain was observed in a study of human T cells and chemical hapten exposure. TCRdb itself ran the RACE reads through MiXCR, one entry per CDR3 protein. Of roughly 100,000 distinct CDR3 sequences listed, under 40% are singletons. This clonotype was seen a few times. Time point described: patch test 3, about 24 weeks after DPC sensitization. Documented treatment: therapeutic diphenylcyclopropenone sensitization with weekly scalp DPC. Germline V lookup: CDR1 SGHRS, CDR2 YFSETQ. The CDR3 runs to 17 residues. Germline trimming cut 2 bases from V and 0 bases from J; bases unmatched to any gene: 7.

The chain joins TRBV5-1 to TRBJ2-1; 8 positions match TRBD2. The sequencing used whole blood, collected in connection with sensitization to the hapten diphenylcyclopropenone (DPC). This clonotype was obtained from a man aged 40-55 years with alopecia areata. Some clones in this sample may be carry-over from other donors' samples. The CDR3: CASSFGSGASSYNEQFF. The CDR3 DNA sequence: TGCGCCAGCAGCTTTGGTAGCGGGGCAAGCTCCTACAATGAGCAGTTCTTC. The full variable domain, rest sourced from reference TRBV5-1 and TRBJ2-1, is KAGVTQTPRYLIKTRGQQVTLSCSPISGHRSVSWYQQTPGQGLQFLFEYFSETQRNKGNFPGRFSGRQFSNSRSEMNVSTLELGDSALYLCASSFGSGASSYNEQFFGPGTRLTVL.